This section outlines one T cell receptor (beta chain) sequence together with its context. Its antigen is as yet unknown. The data derive from a study of cytomegalovirus exposure and HLA in healthy donors. Study at large: Across 350 to 500 genotyped donors, roughly 85% landed in the Caucasian-associated ancestry cluster. Overall study findings and caveats: Cytomegalovirus-associated status was assigned to roughly 160 TCR beta chains. Presence/absence analyses rested on an assumption that sequencing depth was roughly uniform across donors. A later analysis showed TCR association rates differing by HLA locus, peaking at DRB1 and lowest at HLA-C.

Both 60 Vbeta primers and 13 Jbeta primers went into the PCR. Assay: immunoSEQ multiplex PCR; the TCRdb copy retains only in-frame clones and omits some. The data hold around 230,000 clones, with more than 70% observed a single time. CDR1 and CDR2 from the germline V gene are KGHSH and LQKENI. CDR3 length equals 17 residues. The J segment lost 4 bases and the V segment lost 3 bases, leaving 7 bases of the junction unmatched. Material for sequencing was PBMCs. This TCR was sampled from a boy aged 5-17 years in good health and CMV-seronegative. The chain uses TRBV18 and TRBJ2-5; TRBD2 aligns across 14 bases. CDR3 sequence: CASSPDLGLAGVETQYF. In DNA, the CDR3 is TGTGCCAGCTCACCCGACTTGGGACTAGCGGGAGTAGAGACCCAGTACTTC.